This T cell receptor (beta chain) was captured in a study of blood T cell repertoires in COVID-19. Overall study: PBMCs, B-cell-depleted T cells, or T cells provided the cDNA or gDNA that made up the material.

The ends lost 3 bases at V and 5 bases at J; junction bases unmatched: 4. The CDR3 totals 14 residues. Germline CDR1 and CDR2: MRHNA and SNTAGT. Using immunoSEQ multiplex PCR, the repertoire was profiled, and TCRdb retains in-frame clones only, with some absent. The sample includes 150,000 to 200,000 clones, around 83% of them seen just once. The cohort comprised adults aged about 18 to 90 years residing in 20 to 25 US areas. In assigning cohorts, the study relied on participant-reported clinical history. The sample taken for sequencing was PBMCs or T cells enriched from blood (not recorded which). The receptor was derived from a woman aged 50 to 60 in a cohort exposed to, infected with or recovered from COVID-19 (not recorded which). The chain joins TRBV6-4 to TRBJ2-7; TRBD1 matches 10 bases. In nucleotides, the CDR3 is TGTGCCAGCAGTGAAAGGGGACAGGGGAACGAGCAGTACTTC. Its protein product is CASSERGQGNEQYF.